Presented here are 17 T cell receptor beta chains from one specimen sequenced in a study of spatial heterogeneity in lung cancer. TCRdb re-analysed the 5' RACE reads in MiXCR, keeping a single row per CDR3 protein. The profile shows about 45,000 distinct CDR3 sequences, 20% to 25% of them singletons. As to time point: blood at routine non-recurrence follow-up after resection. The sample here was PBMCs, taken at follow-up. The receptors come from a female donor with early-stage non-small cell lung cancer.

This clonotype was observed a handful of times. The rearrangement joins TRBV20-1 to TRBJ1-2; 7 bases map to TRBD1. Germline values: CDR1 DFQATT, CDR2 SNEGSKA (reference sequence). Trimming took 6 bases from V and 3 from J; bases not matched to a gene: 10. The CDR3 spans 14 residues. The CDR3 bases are TGCAGTGCGTTCGCTAAGGACAGGCACTATGGCTACACCTTC. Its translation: CSAFAKDRHYGYTF.

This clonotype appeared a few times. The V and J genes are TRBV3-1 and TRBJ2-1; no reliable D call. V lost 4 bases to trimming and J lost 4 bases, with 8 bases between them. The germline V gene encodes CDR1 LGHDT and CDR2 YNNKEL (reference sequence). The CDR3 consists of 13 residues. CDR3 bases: TGTGCCAGCAGCCCCCTGGCGTACAATGAGCAGTTCTTC. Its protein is CASSPLAYNEQFF.

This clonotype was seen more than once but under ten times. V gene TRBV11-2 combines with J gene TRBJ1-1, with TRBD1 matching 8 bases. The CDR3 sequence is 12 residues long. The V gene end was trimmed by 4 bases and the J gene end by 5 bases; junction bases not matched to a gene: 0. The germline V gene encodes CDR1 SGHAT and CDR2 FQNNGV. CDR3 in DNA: TGTGCCAGCAGCTACAGGGGGACTGAAGCTTTCTTT. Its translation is CASSYRGTEAFF.

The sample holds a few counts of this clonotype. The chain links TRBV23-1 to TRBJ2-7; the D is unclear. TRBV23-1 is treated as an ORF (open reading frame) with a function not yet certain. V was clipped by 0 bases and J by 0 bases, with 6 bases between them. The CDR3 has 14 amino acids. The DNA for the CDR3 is TGCGCCAGCAGTCAATCTCCGGCCTCCTACGAGCAGTACGTC. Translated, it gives CASSQSPASYEQYV.

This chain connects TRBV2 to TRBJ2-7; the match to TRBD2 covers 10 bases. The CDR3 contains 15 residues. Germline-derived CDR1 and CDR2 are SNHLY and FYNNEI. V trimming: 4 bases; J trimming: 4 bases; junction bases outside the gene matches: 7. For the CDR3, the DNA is TGTGCCAGCAGTGTAGCGGGACTAGCGCCGTACGAGCAGTACTTC. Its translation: CASSVAGLAPYEQYF.

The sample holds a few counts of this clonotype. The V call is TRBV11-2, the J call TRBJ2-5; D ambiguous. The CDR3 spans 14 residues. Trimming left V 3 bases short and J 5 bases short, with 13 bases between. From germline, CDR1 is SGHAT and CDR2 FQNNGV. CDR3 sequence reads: CASSFRSVGETQYF. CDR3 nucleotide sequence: TGTGCCAGCAGCTTCAGGTCCGTAGGGGAGACCCAGTACTTC.

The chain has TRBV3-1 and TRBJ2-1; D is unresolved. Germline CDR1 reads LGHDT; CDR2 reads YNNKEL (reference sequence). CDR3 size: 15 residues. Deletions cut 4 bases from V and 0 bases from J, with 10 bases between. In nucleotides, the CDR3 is TGTGCCAGCAGCCGTCAGGCGTCCTCCTACAATGAGCAGTTCTTC. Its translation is CASSRQASSYNEQFF.

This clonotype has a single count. CDR3 nucleotide sequence: TGCAGTGCTAGAGTAGGGAAACGTCAGCCCCAGCATTTT. Translated: CSARVGKRQPQHF. The chain combines TRBV20-1 with TRBJ1-5; D is unclear. Germline V CDR1 and CDR2: DFQATT, SNEGSKA (reference sequence). V gave up 1 base and J gave up 6 bases, with 10 bases separating them. The CDR3 totals 13 residues.

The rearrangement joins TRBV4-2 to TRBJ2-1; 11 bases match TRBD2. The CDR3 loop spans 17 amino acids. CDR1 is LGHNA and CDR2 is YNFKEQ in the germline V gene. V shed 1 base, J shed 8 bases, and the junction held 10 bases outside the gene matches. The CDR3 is CASSQAELPSGRHEQFF. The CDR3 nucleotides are TGTGCCAGCAGCCAAGCAGAGCTTCCTAGCGGGAGGCATGAGCAGTTCTTC.

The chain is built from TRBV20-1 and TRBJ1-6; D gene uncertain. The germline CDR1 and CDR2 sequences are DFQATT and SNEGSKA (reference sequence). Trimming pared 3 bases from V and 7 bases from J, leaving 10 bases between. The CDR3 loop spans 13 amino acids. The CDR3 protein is CSARDYGNSPLHF. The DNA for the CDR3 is TGCAGTGCTAGGGATTACGGAAATTCACCCCTCCACTTT.

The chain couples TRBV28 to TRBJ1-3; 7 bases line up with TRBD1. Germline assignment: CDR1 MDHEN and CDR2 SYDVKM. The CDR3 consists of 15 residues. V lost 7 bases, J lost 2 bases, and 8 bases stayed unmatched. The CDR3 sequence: CASTENRGPGNTIYF. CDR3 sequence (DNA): TGTGCCAGCACCGAGAACAGGGGCCCTGGAAACACCATATATTTT. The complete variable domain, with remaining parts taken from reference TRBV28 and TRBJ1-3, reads DVKVTQSSRYLVKRTGEKVFLECVQDMDHENMFWYRQDPGLGLRLIYFSYDVKMKEKGDIPEGYSVSREKKERFSLILESASTNQTSMYLCASTENRGPGNTIYFGEGSWLTVV.

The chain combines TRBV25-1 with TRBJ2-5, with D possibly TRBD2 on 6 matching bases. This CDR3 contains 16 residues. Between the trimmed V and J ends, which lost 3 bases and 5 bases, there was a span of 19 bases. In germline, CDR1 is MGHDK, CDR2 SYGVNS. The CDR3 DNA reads TGTGCCAGCAGTGACCCCGGGGGAGCACTGAGGGAGACCCAGTACTTC. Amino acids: CASSDPGGALRETQYF.

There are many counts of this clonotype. CDR3 loop: CASSPNHVGGEYEQYV. CDR3 DNA sequence: TGTGCCAGCTCACCGAATCACGTAGGGGGCGAGTACGAGCAGTACGTC. The V call is TRBV18, the J call TRBJ2-7, with 7 bases lining up with TRBD1. The V and J ends lost 3 bases and 4 bases, in that order; junction bases with no gene match: 12. Germline CDR1 reads KGHSH; CDR2 reads LQKENI. The CDR3 covers 16 residues.

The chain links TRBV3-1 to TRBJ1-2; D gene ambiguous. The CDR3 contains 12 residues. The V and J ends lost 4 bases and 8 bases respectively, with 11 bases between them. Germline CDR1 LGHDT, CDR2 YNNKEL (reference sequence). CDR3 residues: CASSLLTLGYTF. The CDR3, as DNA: TGTGCCAGCAGCCTTCTCACCCTGGGCTACACCTTC.

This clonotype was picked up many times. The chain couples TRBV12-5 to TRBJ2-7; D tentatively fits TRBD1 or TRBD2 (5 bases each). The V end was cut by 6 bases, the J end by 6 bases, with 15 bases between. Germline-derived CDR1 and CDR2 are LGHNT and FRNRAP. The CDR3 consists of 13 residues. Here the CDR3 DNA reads TGTGCTAGTGGGCCGGGGCTGTCCGGCGAGCAGTACTTC. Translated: CASGPGLSGEQYF.

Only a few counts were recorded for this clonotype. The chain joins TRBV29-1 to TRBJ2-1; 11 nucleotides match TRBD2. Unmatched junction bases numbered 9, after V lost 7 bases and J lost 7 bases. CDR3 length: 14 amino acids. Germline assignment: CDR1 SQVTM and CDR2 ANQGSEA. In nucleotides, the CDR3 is TGCAGCGCCGGGGAGCTAGCGGGAGGAAATGAGCAGTTCTTC. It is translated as CSAGELAGGNEQFF.

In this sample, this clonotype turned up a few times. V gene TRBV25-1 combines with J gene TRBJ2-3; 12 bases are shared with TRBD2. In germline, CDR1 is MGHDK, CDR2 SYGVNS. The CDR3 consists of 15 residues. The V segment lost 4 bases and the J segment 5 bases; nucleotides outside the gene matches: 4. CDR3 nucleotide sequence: TGTGCCAGCAGTGCTCGGACTAGCGGGATAGATACGCAGTATTTT. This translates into CASSARTSGIDTQYF.